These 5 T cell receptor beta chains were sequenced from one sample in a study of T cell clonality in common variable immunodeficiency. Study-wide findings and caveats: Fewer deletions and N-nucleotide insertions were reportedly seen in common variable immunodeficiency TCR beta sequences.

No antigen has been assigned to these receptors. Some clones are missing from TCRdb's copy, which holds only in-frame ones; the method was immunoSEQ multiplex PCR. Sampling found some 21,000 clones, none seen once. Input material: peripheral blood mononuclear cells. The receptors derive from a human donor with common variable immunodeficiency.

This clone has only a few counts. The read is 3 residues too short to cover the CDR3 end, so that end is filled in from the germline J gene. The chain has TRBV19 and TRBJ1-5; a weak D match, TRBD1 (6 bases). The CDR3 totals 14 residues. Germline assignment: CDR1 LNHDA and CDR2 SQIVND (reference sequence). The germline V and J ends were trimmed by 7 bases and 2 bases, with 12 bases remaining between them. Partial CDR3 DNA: TGTGCCAGTAAAGGCAGGGGAGGCAATCAGCCC. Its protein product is CASKGRGGNQP. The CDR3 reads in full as CASKGRGGNQPQHF.

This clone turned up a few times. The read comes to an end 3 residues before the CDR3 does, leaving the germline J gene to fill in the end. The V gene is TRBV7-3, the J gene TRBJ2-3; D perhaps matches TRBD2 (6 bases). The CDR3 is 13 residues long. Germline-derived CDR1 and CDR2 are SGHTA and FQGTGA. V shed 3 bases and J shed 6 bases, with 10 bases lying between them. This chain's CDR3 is CASSFAGSDTQYF. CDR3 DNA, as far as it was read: TGTGCCAGCAGCTTCGCGGGATCCGATACG.

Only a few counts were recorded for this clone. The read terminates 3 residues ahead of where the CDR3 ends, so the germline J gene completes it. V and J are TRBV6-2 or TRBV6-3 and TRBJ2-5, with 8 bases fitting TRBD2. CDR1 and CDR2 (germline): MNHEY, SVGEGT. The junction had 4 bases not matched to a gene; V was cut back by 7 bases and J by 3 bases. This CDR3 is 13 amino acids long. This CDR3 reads CASKRGGKETQYF. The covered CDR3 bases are TGTGCCAGCAAACGGGGGGGTAAAGAGACC.

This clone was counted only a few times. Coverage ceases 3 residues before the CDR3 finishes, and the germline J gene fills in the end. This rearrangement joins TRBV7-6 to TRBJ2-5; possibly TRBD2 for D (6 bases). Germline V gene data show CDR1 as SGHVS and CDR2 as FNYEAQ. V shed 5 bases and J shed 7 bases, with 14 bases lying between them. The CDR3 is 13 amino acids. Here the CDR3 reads CASSRTGGGTQYF. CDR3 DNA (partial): TGTGCCAGCAGCCGTACCGGGGGAGGGACC. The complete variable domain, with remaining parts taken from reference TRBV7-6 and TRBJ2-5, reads GAGVSQSPRYKVTKRGQDVALRCDPISGHVSLYWYRQALGQGPEFLTYFNYEAQQDKSGLPNDRFSAERPEGSISTLTIQRTEQRDSAMYRCASSRTGGGTQYFGPGTRLLVL.

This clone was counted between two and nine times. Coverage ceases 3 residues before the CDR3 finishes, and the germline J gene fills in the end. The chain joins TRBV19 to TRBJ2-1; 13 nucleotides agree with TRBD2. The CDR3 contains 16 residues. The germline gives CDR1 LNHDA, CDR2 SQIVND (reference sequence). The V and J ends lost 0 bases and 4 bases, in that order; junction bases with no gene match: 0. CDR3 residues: CASSIEGLAGYNEQFF. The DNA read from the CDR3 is TGTGCCAGTAGTATAGAGGGACTAGCGGGATACAATGAG.